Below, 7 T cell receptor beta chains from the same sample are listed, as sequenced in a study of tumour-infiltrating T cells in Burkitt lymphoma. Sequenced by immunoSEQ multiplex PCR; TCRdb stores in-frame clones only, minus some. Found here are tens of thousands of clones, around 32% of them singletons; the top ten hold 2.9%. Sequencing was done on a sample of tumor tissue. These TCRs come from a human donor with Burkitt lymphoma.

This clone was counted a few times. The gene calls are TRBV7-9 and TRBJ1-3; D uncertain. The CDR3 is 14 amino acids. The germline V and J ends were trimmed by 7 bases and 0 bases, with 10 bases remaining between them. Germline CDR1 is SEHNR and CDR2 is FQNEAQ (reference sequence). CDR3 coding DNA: TGTGCCAGCATGTCGGCCCGCTCTGGAAACACCATATATTTT. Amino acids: CASMSARSGNTIYF.

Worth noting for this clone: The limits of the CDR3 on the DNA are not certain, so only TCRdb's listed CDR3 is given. The CDR3 sequence: CASSSFGPGGRGTEAFF. This rearrangement joins TRBV7-9 to TRBJ1-1. Germline loops: CDR1 SEHNR, CDR2 FQNEAQ (reference sequence). The CDR3 totals 17 residues, both ends included.

CDR3 nucleotide sequence: TGTGCCACCAGCAGAGGGGGGGAGATATATCAGCCCCAGCATTTT. This encodes CATSRGGEIYQPQHF. The gene calls are TRBV15 and TRBJ1-5; D is perhaps TRBD1 (5 bases). Per germline, CDR1 LNHNV and CDR2 YYDKDF (reference sequence). V was pared by 1 base and J by 5 bases, with 12 bases between. This CDR3 region has 15 residues.

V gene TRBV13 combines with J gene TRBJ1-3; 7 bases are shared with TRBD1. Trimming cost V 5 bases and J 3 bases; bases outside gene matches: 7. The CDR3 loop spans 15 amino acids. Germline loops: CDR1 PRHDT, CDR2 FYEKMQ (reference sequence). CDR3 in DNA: TGTGCCAGCAGCCTTTCCGACAGGGTTGGAAACACCATATATTTT. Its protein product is CASSLSDRVGNTIYF. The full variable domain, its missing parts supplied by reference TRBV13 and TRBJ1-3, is AAGVIQSPRHLIKEKRETATLKCYPIPRHDTVYWYQQGPGQDPQFLISFYEKMQSDKGSIPDRFSAQQFSDYHSELNMSSLELGDSALYFCASSLSDRVGNTIYFGEGSWLTVV.

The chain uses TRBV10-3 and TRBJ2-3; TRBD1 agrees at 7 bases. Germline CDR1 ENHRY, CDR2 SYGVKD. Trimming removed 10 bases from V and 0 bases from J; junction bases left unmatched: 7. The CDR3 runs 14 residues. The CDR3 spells CATKGTASTDTQYF. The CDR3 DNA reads TGTGCCACCAAAGGGACAGCTAGCACAGATACGCAGTATTTT.

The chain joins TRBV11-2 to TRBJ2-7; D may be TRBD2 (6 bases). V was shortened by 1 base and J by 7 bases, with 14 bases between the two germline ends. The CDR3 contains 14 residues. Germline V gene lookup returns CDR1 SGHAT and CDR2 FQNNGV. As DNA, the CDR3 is TGTGCCAGCAGCTTAGCCCGGGGGTTTGGTGAGCAGTACTTC. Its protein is CASSLARGFGEQYF.

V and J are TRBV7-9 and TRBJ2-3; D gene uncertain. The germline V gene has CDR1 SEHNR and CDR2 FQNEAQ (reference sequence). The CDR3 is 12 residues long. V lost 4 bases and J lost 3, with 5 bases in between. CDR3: CASSSQTDTQYF. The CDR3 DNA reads TGTGCCAGCAGCTCCCAGACAGATACGCAGTATTTT.